This T cell receptor (beta chain) was observed in a study of technical replicates of blood from a few donors. Assay: immunoSEQ multiplex PCR; the TCRdb copy retains only in-frame clones and omits some. The sample consists of tens of thousands of clones, about 94% of them appearing once. Trimming stripped 0 bases from V and 8 bases from J, with 14 bases between. CDR1 SGHRS and CDR2 YFSETQ come from the germline V gene. The CDR3 runs 14 residues. The chain joins TRBV5-1 to TRBJ1-2; possibly TRBD1 for D (5 bases). The receptor was derived from a human donor in good health. The sequencing sample was made of T cells isolated from PBMCs. The CDR3 is CASSLVGREDGYTF. As DNA, the CDR3 is TGCGCCAGCAGCTTGGTGGGCAGGGAGGACGGCTACACCTTC. Together with reference TRBV5-1 and TRBJ1-2, the CDR3 gives the full variable domain: KAGVTQTPRYLIKTRGQQVTLSCSPISGHRSVSWYQQTPGQGLQFLFEYFSETQRNKGNFPGRFSGRQFSNSRSEMNVSTLELGDSALYLCASSLVGREDGYTFGSGTRLTVV.